Listed below are T cell receptor beta chains from one sample, sequenced in a study of Ad26.COV2.S vaccination and SARS-CoV-2 variants. TCRdb's copy holds only in-frame clones and misses some; the assay was immunoSEQ multiplex PCR. The repertoire has about 350,000 clones, 80% to 90% of them found once; the top ten carry around a tenth. Sequenced material: peripheral blood, taken in a trial of Ad26.COV2.S vaccine versus placebo. The source is a person aged 18-65 years who received the Ad26.COV2.S COVID-19 vaccine or a placebo. CDR3s include the opening cysteine and the closing phenylalanine or tryptophan. The order of the fields is V gene, CDR3 length, J gene, D gene, clone size, CDR3 protein, CDR3 DNA. The D gene is left open where the match is weak. The listing skips clone size in some rows; elsewhere it reads once, few, many or a size class.

v_call: TRBV18; cdr3_length: 15; j_call: TRBJ2-7; d_call: TRBD2; clone_size: once; cdr3_aa: CASSLTSGGSYEQYF; cdr3_nt: TGTGCCAGCTCACTTACTAGCGGGGGTTCCTACGAGCAGTACTTC
v_call: TRBV7-8; cdr3_length: 17; j_call: TRBJ2-1; d_call: TRBD2; clone_size: .; cdr3_aa: CASSLDPGGPFYNEQFF; cdr3_nt: TGTGCCAGCAGCTTAGACCCGGGAGGGCCCTTCTACAATGAGCAGTTCTTC
v_call: TRBV12-5; cdr3_length: 22; j_call: TRBJ2-3; d_call: TRBD2; clone_size: .; cdr3_aa: CASGLVSDRDTGLAGGPDTQYF; cdr3_nt: TGTGCTAGTGGTTTGGTCTCCGACAGGGACACGGGACTAGCGGGAGGTCCTGATACGCAGTATTTT
v_call: TRBV28; cdr3_length: 19; j_call: TRBJ2-1; d_call: TRBD2; clone_size: .; cdr3_aa: CASSLGGLAGGSSYNEQFF; cdr3_nt: TGTGCCAGCAGTTTAGGTGGACTAGCGGGAGGGAGCTCCTACAATGAGCAGTTCTTC
v_call: TRBV7-2; cdr3_length: 14; j_call: TRBJ1-1; d_call: .; clone_size: .; cdr3_aa: CASSFGGTNTEAFF; cdr3_nt: TGTGCCAGCAGCTTTGGGGGGACGAACACTGAAGCTTTCTTT
v_call: TRBV5-4; cdr3_length: 15; j_call: TRBJ2-1; d_call: .; clone_size: .; cdr3_aa: CASSLDSSSYNEQFF; cdr3_nt: TGTGCCAGCAGCCTAGACTCGAGCTCCTACAATGAGCAGTTCTTC
v_call: TRBV4-3; cdr3_length: 16; j_call: TRBJ2-7; d_call: TRBD2; clone_size: .; cdr3_aa: CASSQDGGRVPYEQYF; cdr3_nt: TGCGCCAGCAGCCAAGACGGCGGGAGGGTCCCTTACGAGCAGTACTTC
v_call: TRBV19; cdr3_length: 17; j_call: TRBJ1-1; d_call: .; clone_size: .; cdr3_aa: CASSISSIRGGRTEAFF; cdr3_nt: TGTGCCAGTAGTATTAGCTCAATTCGAGGAGGGAGGACTGAAGCTTTCTTT
v_call: TRBV4-1; cdr3_length: 19; j_call: TRBJ2-5; d_call: TRBD2; clone_size: .; cdr3_aa: CASSQDLTSGGAVTETQYF; cdr3_nt: TGCGCCAGCAGCCAAGATTTGACTAGCGGGGGGGCCGTAACAGAGACCCAGTACTTC
v_call: TRBV28; cdr3_length: 15; j_call: TRBJ1-1; d_call: .; clone_size: few; cdr3_aa: CASSLRRQFNTEAFF; cdr3_nt: TGTGCCAGCAGTTTGCGGCGACAGTTCAACACTGAAGCTTTCTTT
v_call: TRBV4-3; cdr3_length: 18; j_call: TRBJ1-6; d_call: .; clone_size: .; cdr3_aa: CASSQASLGDLFNSPLHF; cdr3_nt: TGCGCCAGCAGCCAAGCCTCGCTAGGGGATCTCTTTAATTCACCCCTCCACTTT
v_call: TRBV27; cdr3_length: 13; j_call: TRBJ1-2; d_call: .; clone_size: .; cdr3_aa: CASSLYANYGYTF; cdr3_nt: TGTGCCAGCAGTCTTTATGCTAACTATGGCTACACCTTC
v_call: TRBV4-3; cdr3_length: 16; j_call: TRBJ1-3; d_call: .; clone_size: few; cdr3_aa: CASSQDLRGSGNTIYF; cdr3_nt: TGCGCCAGCAGCCAAGATTTGAGGGGGTCTGGAAACACCATATATTTT
v_call: TRBV18; cdr3_length: 12; j_call: TRBJ2-1; d_call: .; clone_size: .; cdr3_aa: CASSATGSEQFF; cdr3_nt: TGTGCCAGCTCAGCCACAGGGAGTGAGCAGTTCTTC
v_call: TRBV5-1; cdr3_length: 14; j_call: TRBJ1-2; d_call: TRBD1; clone_size: .; cdr3_aa: CASSATGVNYGYTF; cdr3_nt: TGCGCCAGCAGCGCTACAGGGGTTAACTATGGCTACACCTTC
v_call: TRBV28; cdr3_length: 15; j_call: TRBJ1-6; d_call: .; clone_size: .; cdr3_aa: CASSLQSGYDSPLHF; cdr3_nt: TGTGCCAGCAGTTTACAATCAGGGTACGATTCACCCCTCCACTTT
v_call: TRBV10-3; cdr3_length: 16; j_call: TRBJ2-5; d_call: .; clone_size: .; cdr3_aa: CAISESMTESQETQYF; cdr3_nt: TGTGCCATCAGTGAGTCGATGACGGAAAGCCAAGAGACCCAGTACTTC
v_call: TRBV7-8; cdr3_length: 15; j_call: TRBJ2-7; d_call: .; clone_size: .; cdr3_aa: CASSPQRDNTYEQYF; cdr3_nt: TGTGCCAGCAGCCCGCAACGGGACAATACCTACGAGCAGTACTTC
v_call: TRBV2; cdr3_length: 17; j_call: TRBJ1-2; d_call: .; clone_size: .; cdr3_aa: CASHFIHGNWQNYGYTF; cdr3_nt: TGTGCCAGCCATTTTATTCATGGAAATTGGCAAAACTATGGCTACACCTTC
v_call: TRBV2; cdr3_length: 13; j_call: TRBJ1-2; d_call: TRBD1; clone_size: .; cdr3_aa: CASRRDRGYGYTF; cdr3_nt: TGTGCCAGCAGGCGCGACAGGGGATATGGCTACACCTTC
v_call: TRBV4-3; cdr3_length: 15; j_call: TRBJ1-4; d_call: TRBD1; clone_size: .; cdr3_aa: CASSHQDRGNEKLFF; cdr3_nt: TGCGCCAGCAGCCATCAAGACAGGGGTAATGAAAAACTGTTTTTT
v_call: TRBV18; cdr3_length: 13; j_call: TRBJ2-7; d_call: TRBD1; clone_size: few; cdr3_aa: CASSPARGREQYF; cdr3_nt: TGTGCCAGCTCACCGGCCAGGGGGCGAGAGCAGTACTTC
v_call: TRBV11-2; cdr3_length: 15; j_call: TRBJ2-5; d_call: TRBD2; clone_size: .; cdr3_aa: CASSLGTSGQETQYF; cdr3_nt: TGTGCCAGCAGCTTAGGGACTAGCGGACAAGAGACCCAGTACTTC
v_call: TRBV6-5; cdr3_length: 10; j_call: TRBJ1-2; d_call: .; clone_size: once; cdr3_aa: CASGDRGYTF; cdr3_nt: TGTGCCAGCGGCGATCGGGGCTACACCTTC
v_call: TRBV7-2; cdr3_length: 14; j_call: TRBJ1-1; d_call: .; clone_size: .; cdr3_aa: CASSPRGAITEAFF; cdr3_nt: TGTGCCAGCAGCCCGAGGGGGGCAATTACTGAAGCTTTCTTT